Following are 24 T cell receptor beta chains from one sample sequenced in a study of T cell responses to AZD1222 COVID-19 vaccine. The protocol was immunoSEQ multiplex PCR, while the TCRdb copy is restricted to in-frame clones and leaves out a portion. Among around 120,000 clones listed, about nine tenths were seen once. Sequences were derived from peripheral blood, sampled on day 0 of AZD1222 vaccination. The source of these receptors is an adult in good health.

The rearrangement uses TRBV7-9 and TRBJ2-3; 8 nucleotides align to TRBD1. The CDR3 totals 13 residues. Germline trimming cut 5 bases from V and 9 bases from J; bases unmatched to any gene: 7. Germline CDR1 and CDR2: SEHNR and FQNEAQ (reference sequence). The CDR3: CASSTQQGVTQYF. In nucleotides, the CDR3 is TGTGCCAGCAGCACCCAACAGGGGGTGACGCAGTATTTT.

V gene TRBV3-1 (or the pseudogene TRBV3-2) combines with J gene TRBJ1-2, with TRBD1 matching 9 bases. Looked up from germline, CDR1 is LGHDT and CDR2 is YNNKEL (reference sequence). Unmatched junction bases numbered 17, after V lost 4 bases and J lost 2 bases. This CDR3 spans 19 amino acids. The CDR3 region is CASSPPLTGGQNQNYGYTF. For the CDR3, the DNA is TGTGCCAGCAGCCCGCCTCTCACAGGGGGCCAAAATCAAAACTATGGCTACACCTTC.

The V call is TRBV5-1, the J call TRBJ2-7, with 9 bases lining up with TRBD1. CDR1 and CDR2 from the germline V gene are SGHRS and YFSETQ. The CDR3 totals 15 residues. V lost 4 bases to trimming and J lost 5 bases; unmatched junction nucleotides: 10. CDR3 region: CASSPHGTGLDEQYF. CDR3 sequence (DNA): TGCGCCAGCAGCCCCCACGGGACAGGGCTGGACGAGCAGTACTTC. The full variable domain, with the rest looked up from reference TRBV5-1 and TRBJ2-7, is KAGVTQTPRYLIKTRGQQVTLSCSPISGHRSVSWYQQTPGQGLQFLFEYFSETQRNKGNFPGRFSGRQFSNSRSEMNVSTLELGDSALYLCASSPHGTGLDEQYFGPGTRLTVT.

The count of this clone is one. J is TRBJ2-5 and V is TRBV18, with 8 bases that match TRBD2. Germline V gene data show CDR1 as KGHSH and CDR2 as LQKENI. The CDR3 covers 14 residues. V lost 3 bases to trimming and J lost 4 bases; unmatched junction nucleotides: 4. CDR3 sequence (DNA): TGTGCCAGCTCACCTCCAGCGGGAGTAGAGACCCAGTACTTC. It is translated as CASSPPAGVETQYF.

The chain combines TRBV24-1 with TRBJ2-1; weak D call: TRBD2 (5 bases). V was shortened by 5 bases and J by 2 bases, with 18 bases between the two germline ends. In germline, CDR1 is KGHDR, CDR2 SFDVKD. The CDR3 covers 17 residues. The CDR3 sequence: CATSGLRSGNPYNEQFF. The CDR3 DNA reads TGTGCCACCAGTGGTCTGAGGTCGGGGAATCCCTACAATGAGCAGTTCTTC.

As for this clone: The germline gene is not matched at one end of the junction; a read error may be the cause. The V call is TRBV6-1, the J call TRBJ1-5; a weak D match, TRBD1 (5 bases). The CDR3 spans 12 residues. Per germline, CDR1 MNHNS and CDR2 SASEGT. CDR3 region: CASREGDQPQHF. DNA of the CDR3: TGTGCCAGCAGGGAAGGGGATCAGCCCCAGCATTTT.

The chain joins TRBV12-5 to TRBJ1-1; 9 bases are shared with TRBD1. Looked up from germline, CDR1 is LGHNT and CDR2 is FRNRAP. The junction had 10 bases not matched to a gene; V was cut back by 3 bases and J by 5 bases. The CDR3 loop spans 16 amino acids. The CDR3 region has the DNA TGTGCTAGTGGTTTCTCCATTACAGGGGGCCTGACTGAAGCTTTCTTT. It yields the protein CASGFSITGGLTEAFF.

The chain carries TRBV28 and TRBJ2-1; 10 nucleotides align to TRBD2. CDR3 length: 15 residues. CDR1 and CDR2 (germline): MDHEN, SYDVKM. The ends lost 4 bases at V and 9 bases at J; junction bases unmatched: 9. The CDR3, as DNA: TGTGCCAGCAGTTCGAGCGGGAGGGCCGTCGGTGAGCAGTTCTTC. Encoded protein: CASSSSGRAVGEQFF. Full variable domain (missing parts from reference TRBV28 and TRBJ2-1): DVKVTQSSRYLVKRTGEKVFLECVQDMDHENMFWYRQDPGLGLRLIYFSYDVKMKEKGDIPEGYSVSREKKERFSLILESASTNQTSMYLCASSSSGRAVGEQFFGPGTRLTVL.

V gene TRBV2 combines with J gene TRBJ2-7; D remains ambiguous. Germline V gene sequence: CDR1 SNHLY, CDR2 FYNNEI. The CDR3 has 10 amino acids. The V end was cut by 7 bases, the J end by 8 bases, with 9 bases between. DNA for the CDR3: TGTGCCAGCATCAGCGCTCAGCAGTACTTC. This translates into CASISAQQYF. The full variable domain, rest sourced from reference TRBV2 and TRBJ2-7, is EPEVTQTPSHQVTQMGQEVILRCVPISNHLYFYWYRQILGQKVEFLVSFYNNEISEKSEIFDDQFSVERPDGSNFTLKIRSTKLEDSAMYFCASISAQQYFGPGTRLTVT.

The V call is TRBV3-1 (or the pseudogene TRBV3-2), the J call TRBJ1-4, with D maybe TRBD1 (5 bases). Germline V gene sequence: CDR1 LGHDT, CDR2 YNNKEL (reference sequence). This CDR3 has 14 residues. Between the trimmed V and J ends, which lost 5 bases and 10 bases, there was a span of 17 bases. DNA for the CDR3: TGTGCCAGCAGCTCCACCCCGACAGACAGAAAACTGTTTTTT. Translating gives CASSSTPTDRKLFF.

The chain's CDR3 is CASSPPLALSAEAFF. The CDR3 DNA follows: TGTGCCAGCAGTCCTCCTCTGGCCTTGTCCGCTGAAGCTTTCTTT. The V call is TRBV28, the J call TRBJ1-1, with no clear D. The ends were cut back, 5 bases at V and 6 bases at J, with 19 bases in the middle. The length of the CDR3 is 15 residues. Germline assignment: CDR1 MDHEN and CDR2 SYDVKM.

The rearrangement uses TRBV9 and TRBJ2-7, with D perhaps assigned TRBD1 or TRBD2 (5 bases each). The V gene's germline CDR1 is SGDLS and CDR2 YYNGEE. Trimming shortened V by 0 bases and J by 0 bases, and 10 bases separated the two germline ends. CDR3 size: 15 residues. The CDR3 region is CASSVAGTYSYEQYF. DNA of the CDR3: TGTGCCAGCAGCGTAGCCGGGACGTACTCCTACGAGCAGTACTTC. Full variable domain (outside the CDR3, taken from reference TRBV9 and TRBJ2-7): DSGVTQTPKHLITATGQRVTLRCSPRSGDLSVYWYQQSLDQGLQFLIQYYNGEERAKGNILERFSAQQFPDLHSELNLSSLELGDSALYFCASSVAGTYSYEQYFGPGTRLTVT.

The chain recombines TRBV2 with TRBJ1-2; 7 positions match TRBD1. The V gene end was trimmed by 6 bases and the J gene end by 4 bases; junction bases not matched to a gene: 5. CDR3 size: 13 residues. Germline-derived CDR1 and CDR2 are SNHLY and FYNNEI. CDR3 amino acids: CASSPDRVYGYTF. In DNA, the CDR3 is TGTGCCAGCAGCCCCGACAGGGTCTATGGCTACACCTTC.

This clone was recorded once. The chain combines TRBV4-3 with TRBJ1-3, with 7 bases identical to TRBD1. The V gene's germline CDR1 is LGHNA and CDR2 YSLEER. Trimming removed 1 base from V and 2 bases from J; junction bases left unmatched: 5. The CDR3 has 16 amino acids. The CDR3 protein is CASSQVGGTAGNTIYF. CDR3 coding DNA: TGCGCCAGCAGCCAAGTTGGGGGGACAGCTGGAAACACCATATATTTT.

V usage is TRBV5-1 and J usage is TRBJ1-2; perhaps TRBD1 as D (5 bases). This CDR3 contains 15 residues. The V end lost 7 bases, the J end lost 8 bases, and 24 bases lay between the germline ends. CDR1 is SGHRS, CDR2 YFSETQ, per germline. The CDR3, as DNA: TGCGCCAGCGGCATCTCCCCTGGGGGGGATAGGGGCTACACCTTC. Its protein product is CASGISPGGDRGYTF.

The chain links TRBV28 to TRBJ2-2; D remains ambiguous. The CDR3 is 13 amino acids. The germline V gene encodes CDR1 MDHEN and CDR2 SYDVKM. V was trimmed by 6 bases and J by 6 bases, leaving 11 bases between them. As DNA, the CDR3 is TGTGCCAGCAGCTTACGATGGTCCGGGGAGCTGTTTTTT. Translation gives CASSLRWSGELFF.

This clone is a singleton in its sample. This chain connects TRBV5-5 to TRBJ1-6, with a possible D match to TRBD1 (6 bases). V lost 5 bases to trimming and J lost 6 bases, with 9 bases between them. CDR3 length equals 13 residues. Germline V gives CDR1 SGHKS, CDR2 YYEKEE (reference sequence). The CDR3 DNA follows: TGTGCCAGCAGTGGACAGCCTAATTCACCCCTCCACTTT. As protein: CASSGQPNSPLHF. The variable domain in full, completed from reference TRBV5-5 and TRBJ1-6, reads DAGVTQSPTHLIKTRGQQVTLRCSPISGHKSVSWYQQVLGQGPQFIFQYYEKEERGRGNFPDRFSARQFPNYSSELNVNALLLGDSALYLCASSGQPNSPLHFGNGTRLTVT.

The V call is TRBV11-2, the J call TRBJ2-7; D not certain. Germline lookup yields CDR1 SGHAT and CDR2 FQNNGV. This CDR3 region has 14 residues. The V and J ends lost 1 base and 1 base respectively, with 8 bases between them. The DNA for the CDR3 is TGTGCCAGCAGCTTAGGTCACGGTTCCTACGAGCAGTACTTC. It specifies CASSLGHGSYEQYF.

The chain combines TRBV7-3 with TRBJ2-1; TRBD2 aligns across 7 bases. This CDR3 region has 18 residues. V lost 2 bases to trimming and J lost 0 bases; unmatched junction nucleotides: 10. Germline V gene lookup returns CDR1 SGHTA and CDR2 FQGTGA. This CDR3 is CASSLVGGPGNSYNEQFF. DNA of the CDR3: TGTGCCAGCAGCTTAGTGGGAGGGCCCGGTAACTCCTACAATGAGCAGTTCTTC.

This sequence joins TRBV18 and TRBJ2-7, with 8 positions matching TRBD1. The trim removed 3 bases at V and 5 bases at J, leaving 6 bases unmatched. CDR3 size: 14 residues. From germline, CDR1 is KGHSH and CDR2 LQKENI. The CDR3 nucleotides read TGTGCCAGCTCACCTTGGCAGGGGGCCGACGAGCAGTACTTC. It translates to CASSPWQGADEQYF.

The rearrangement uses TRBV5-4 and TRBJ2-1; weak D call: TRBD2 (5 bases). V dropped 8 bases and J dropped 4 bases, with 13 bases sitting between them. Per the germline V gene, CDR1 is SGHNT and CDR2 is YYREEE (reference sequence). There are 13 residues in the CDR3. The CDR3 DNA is TGTGCCAGTGCCCGGGATGGTTACAATGAGCAGTTCTTC. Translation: CASARDGYNEQFF.

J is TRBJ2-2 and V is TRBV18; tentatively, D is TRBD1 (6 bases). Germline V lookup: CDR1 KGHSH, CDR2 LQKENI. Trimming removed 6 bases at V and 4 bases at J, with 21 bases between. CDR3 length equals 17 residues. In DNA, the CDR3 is TGTGCCAGCTCTCGTCGACAGGCCCTGGTGGGCACCGGGGAGCTGTTTTTT. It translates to CASSRRQALVGTGELFF. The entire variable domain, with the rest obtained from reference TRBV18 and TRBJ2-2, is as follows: NAGVMQNPRHLVRRRGQEARLRCSPMKGHSHVYWYRQLPEEGLKFMVYLQKENIIDESGMPKERFSAEFPKEGPSILRIQQVVRGDSAAYFCASSRRQALVGTGELFFGEGSRLTVL.

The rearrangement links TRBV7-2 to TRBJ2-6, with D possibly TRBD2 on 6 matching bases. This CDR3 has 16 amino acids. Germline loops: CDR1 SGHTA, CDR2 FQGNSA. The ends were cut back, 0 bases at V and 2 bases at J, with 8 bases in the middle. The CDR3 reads CASSLARDPGANVLTF. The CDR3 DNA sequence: TGTGCCAGCAGCTTAGCGCGGGACCCTGGGGCCAACGTCCTGACTTTC.

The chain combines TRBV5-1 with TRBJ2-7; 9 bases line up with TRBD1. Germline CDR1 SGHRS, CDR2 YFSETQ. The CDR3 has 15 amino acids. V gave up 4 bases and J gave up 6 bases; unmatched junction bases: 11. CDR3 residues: CASSPRTGEYSEQYF. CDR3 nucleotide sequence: TGCGCCAGCAGCCCGAGGACAGGGGAGTATAGCGAGCAGTACTTC.